The T cell receptor (beta chain) described here comes from a study of blood T cell repertoires in COVID-19. This clone was recorded once. Clones were sequenced by immunoSEQ multiplex PCR, and TCRdb holds only the in-frame ones, with some missing. The sample includes about 160,000 clones, approximately 83% of them seen just once. In germline, CDR1 is SNHLY, CDR2 FYNNEI. This CDR3 has 13 residues. Trimming left V 7 bases short and J 3 bases short, with 12 bases between. The rearrangement links TRBV2 to TRBJ1-1, with D unclear. This clonotype was sampled from a woman older than 75 with active or convalescent COVID-19. The sequenced sample consisted of peripheral blood. The CDR3 region is CASIPAVDTEAFF. CDR3 DNA sequence: TGTGCCAGCATCCCGGCGGTCGACACTGAAGCTTTCTTT.